This T cell receptor (beta chain) was recorded in a study of T cell responses to AZD1222 COVID-19 vaccine. Overall study: Second-dose intervals of approximately 4 or approximately 12 weeks were pooled.

Details on this clone: The antigen is unknown.

Repertoires were generated with immunoSEQ multiplex PCR, while TCRdb's copy carries only in-frame clones and drops some. The sample includes some 97,000 clones, about 87% of them seen just once. Germline V gives CDR1 MNHEY, CDR2 SVGEGT. The CDR3 consists of 12 residues. The V and J ends lost 0 bases and 7 bases respectively, with 4 bases between them. Findings of the study overall: The study sampled repertoires only after the peak T cell response.

This TCR came from an adult in good health. Sequencing was performed on peripheral blood, taken on day 0 of AZD1222 vaccination. The rearrangement uses TRBV6-2 or TRBV6-3 and TRBJ2-1, with D unclear. The CDR3: CASSYSYNEQFF. The CDR3 DNA is TGTGCCAGCAGTTACTCGTATAATGAGCAGTTCTTC.